These 13 T cell receptor beta chains originate from one sample sequenced in a study of T cell repertoires in cytomegalovirus infection. No antigen has been assigned to these receptors. TCRdb re-derived calls from the reads in MiXCR, one entry per CDR3 protein. The data hold approximately 910,000 distinct CDR3 sequences, with about a third observed a single time. The sample consisted of cultured CD8+ T cells from PBMCs, taken from culture after CMV antigen stimulation. Every receptor here comes from a human donor in good health (CMV status not recorded). Some clones in this sample may be carry-over from other donors' samples.

The V call is TRBV7-4, the J call TRBJ2-3, with TRBD1 identical over 9 bases. Germline-derived CDR1 and CDR2 are SGHVT and SQSDAQ. The CDR3 has 17 amino acids. With 0 bases clipped from V and 2 bases from J, the junction kept 6 bases outside the gene matches. The CDR3: CASSLARGQGITDTQYF. In DNA, the CDR3 is TGTGCCAGCAGCTTAGCACGAGGACAGGGGATCACAGATACGCAGTATTTT.

The genes are TRBV7-6 and TRBJ2-2; D possibly uses TRBD1 or TRBD2 (6 bases each). CDR3 length equals 17 residues. Trimming took 5 bases from V and 1 from J, leaving 17 bases between them. Germline V CDR1 and CDR2: SGHVS, FNYEAQ. For the CDR3, the DNA is TGTGCCAGCAGCCGTCCGGAGGGGGGTAAGAACACCGGGGAGCTGTTTTTT. It yields the protein CASSRPEGGKNTGELFF.

There are a few counts of this clonotype. V and J are TRBV7-6 and TRBJ1-2, with 9 bases that match TRBD1. The CDR3 has 13 amino acids. Unmatched junction bases numbered 6, after V lost 5 bases and J lost 8 bases. Germline values: CDR1 SGHVS, CDR2 FNYEAQ. CDR3 nucleotide sequence: TGTGCCAGCAGCCAATGGACAGGGGCCGGCTACACCTTC. Its protein product is CASSQWTGAGYTF.

The chain links TRBV19 to TRBJ1-1, with D hard to call. CDR3 length: 14 residues. The ends were cut back, 1 base at V and 7 bases at J, with 13 bases in the middle. Germline V CDR1 and CDR2: LNHDA, SQIVND (reference sequence). In DNA, the CDR3 is TGTGCCAGTAGTATAGCCCGGGGTTCCGATGAAGCTTTCTTT. Translating gives CASSIARGSDEAFF.

This clonotype has just a few counts. The rearrangement links TRBV7-9 to TRBJ1-6; D unresolved. Trimming stripped 0 bases from V and 10 bases from J, with 13 bases between. Germline lookup yields CDR1 SEHNR and CDR2 FQNEAQ (reference sequence). CDR3 length: 15 amino acids. In DNA, the CDR3 is TGTGCCAGCAGCTTAGCGCAGGAGGCCGGATCACCCCTCCACTTT. Its protein product is CASSLAQEAGSPLHF.

This clonotype showed up just a few times. J is TRBJ2-3 and V is TRBV27; tentative D call: TRBD1 (5 bases). Trimming removed 6 bases at V and 4 bases at J, with 14 bases between. Germline loops: CDR1 MNHEY, CDR2 SMNVEV (reference sequence). This CDR3 region has 14 residues. The CDR3 reads CASSPGGAPDTQYF. CDR3 bases: TGTGCCAGCAGCCCCGGTGGGGCCCCAGATACGCAGTATTTT.

This clonotype showed up just a few times. This rearrangement joins TRBV7-2 to TRBJ1-3, with TRBD1 as a possible D gene (5 bases). The CDR3 sequence is 16 residues long. The ends were cut back, 1 base at V and 0 bases at J, with 10 bases in the middle. From germline, CDR1 is SGHTA and CDR2 FQGNSA. The CDR3 sequence: CASSLVKGRSGNTIYF. DNA for the CDR3: TGTGCCAGCAGCTTAGTGAAGGGGCGCTCTGGAAACACCATATATTTT.

This clonotype was observed a handful of times. V usage is TRBV5-6 and J usage is TRBJ2-7, with 9 bases fitting TRBD1. The CDR3 length is 14 residues. Germline CDR1 is SGHDT and CDR2 is YYEEEE. V shed 4 bases, J shed 3 bases, and the junction held 5 bases outside the gene matches. CDR3 in amino acids: CASSAPGQGYEQYV. CDR3 bases: TGTGCCAGCAGCGCCCCGGGACAGGGCTACGAGCAGTACGTC.

The rearrangement links TRBV6-1 to TRBJ1-3, with D possibly matching TRBD1 (6 bases). The CDR3 runs to 13 residues. V was shortened by 8 bases and J by 0 bases, with 8 bases between the two germline ends. Germline CDR1 MNHNS, CDR2 SASEGT. For the CDR3, the DNA is TGTGCCAGCCGGACAGTCTCTGGAAACACCATATATTTT. This codes for CASRTVSGNTIYF.

This clonotype was recorded a few times. The rearrangement links TRBV12-3 or TRBV12-4 to TRBJ2-1; D possibly corresponds to TRBD2 (5 bases). The CDR3 length is 15 residues. V was cut by 4 bases and J by 4 bases, with 14 bases left in between. The CDR3 here is CASSSTPAGYNEQFF. The CDR3 nucleotides read TGTGCCAGCAGTTCCACCCCCGCGGGTTACAATGAGCAGTTCTTC.

This clonotype was found a few times. The chain carries TRBV20-1 and TRBJ1-1; D is ambiguous. Germline lookup yields CDR1 DFQATT and CDR2 SNEGSKA (reference sequence). The CDR3 loop spans 11 amino acids. V dropped 5 bases and J dropped 3 bases, with 7 bases sitting between them. CDR3 loop: CSAPSYTEAFF. The CDR3, as DNA: TGCAGTGCTCCCAGTTACACTGAAGCTTTCTTT.

The rearrangement joins TRBV7-6 to TRBJ2-7; TRBD2 is a possible D gene (6 bases). V lost 7 bases, J lost 0 bases, and 13 bases lay in between. The germline V gene has CDR1 SGHVS and CDR2 FNYEAQ. The CDR3 is 14 residues long. CDR3 protein: CASTDLGSSYEQYF. The CDR3 DNA reads TGTGCCAGCACCGACCTCGGGAGCTCCTACGAGCAGTACTTC.

This clonotype was picked up a small number of times. J is TRBJ1-3 and V is TRBV7-9, with TRBD1 matching over 7 bases. Germline trimming cut 7 bases from V and 5 bases from J; bases unmatched to any gene: 23. Germline V lookup: CDR1 SEHNR, CDR2 FQNEAQ (reference sequence). The CDR3 loop spans 19 amino acids. This CDR3 is CASTTTRETGAHPRNTIYF. CDR3 DNA: TGTGCCAGCACCACCACACGGGAAACAGGGGCGCATCCCCGAAACACCATATATTTT.